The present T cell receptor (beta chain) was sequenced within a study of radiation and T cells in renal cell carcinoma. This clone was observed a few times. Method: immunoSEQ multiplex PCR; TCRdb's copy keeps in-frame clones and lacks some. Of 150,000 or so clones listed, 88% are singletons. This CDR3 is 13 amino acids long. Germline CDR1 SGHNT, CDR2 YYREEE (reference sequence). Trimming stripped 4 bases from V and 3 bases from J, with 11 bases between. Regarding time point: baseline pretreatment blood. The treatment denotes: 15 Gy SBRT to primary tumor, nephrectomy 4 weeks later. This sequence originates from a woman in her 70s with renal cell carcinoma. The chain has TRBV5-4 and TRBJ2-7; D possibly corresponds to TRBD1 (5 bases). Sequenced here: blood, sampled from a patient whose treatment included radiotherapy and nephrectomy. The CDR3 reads CASSTDTYYEQYF. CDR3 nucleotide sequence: TGTGCCAGCAGCACGGACACTTACTACGAGCAGTACTTC.